This T cell receptor beta chain was sequenced for a study of T-cell reconstitution after alpha-beta-depleted transplantation in children. The CDR3 runs to 12 residues. From germline, CDR1 is SNHLY and CDR2 FYNNEI. The germline V and J ends were trimmed by 8 bases and 2 bases, with 9 bases remaining between them. This clonotype was counted at least ten times. This sample's TCRbeta library carried unique molecular identifier barcodes. TCRdb reprocessed the PCR reads with MiXCR, giving one entry per CDR3 protein. Here the sample spans 97,000 or so distinct CDR3 sequences, about 5.6% being singletons. This clonotype originated in a female patient under 10 years old who had a stem cell transplant for Fanconi anemia, so the T cells may come from the graft donor. This sequence joins TRBV2 and TRBJ2-5; D is unclear. Specimen: PBMCs, mostly from graft donor cells, collected 60 days after TCRalphabeta/CD19-depleted stem cell transplant. The CDR3 loop reads CASAIGQETQYF. The DNA for the CDR3 is TGTGCCAGCGCGATCGGGCAAGAGACCCAGTACTTC.